Below, 32 T cell receptor beta chains from the same sample are listed, as sequenced in a study of blood T cells in healthy people across ages. With a J-beta primer mix and a sample-barcoded 5' primer, a second PCR ran about 6 to 11 cycles. MiXCR, applied by TCRdb to the 5' RACE reads, yields one record per CDR3 protein. The sample shows 800,000 to 950,000 distinct CDR3 sequences, roughly 43% of them seen only once. The specimen sequenced was blood. These receptors all come from a young man in good health.

This clonotype has a single count. This chain links TRBV18 with TRBJ2-7; D is perhaps TRBD1 (5 bases). Trimming took 2 bases from V and 0 from J, leaving 11 bases between them. Germline loops: CDR1 KGHSH, CDR2 LQKENI. The CDR3 length is 15 residues. CDR3 coding DNA: TGTGCCAGCTCACCATCAGACAGTTTCTCCTACGAGCAGTACTTC. Translating it yields CASSPSDSFSYEQYF. The variable domain in full, completed from reference TRBV18 and TRBJ2-7, reads NAGVMQNPRHLVRRRGQEARLRCSPMKGHSHVYWYRQLPEEGLKFMVYLQKENIIDESGMPKERFSAEFPKEGPSILRIQQVVRGDSAAYFCASSPSDSFSYEQYFGPGTRLTVT.

V usage is TRBV14 and J usage is TRBJ2-7, with D uncertain. Germline V CDR1 and CDR2: SGHDN, FVKESK. The V gene lost 1 base and the J gene lost 1 base, with 20 bases spanning the gap. This CDR3 has 18 residues. The CDR3 nucleotides are TGTGCCAGCAGCCAAGGGCCCGGGCCACAAATCGGTTCCTACGAGCAGTACTTC. It specifies CASSQGPGPQIGSYEQYF.

V and J are TRBV9 and TRBJ1-4; possibly TRBD1 for D (6 bases). CDR3 length: 16 amino acids. The germline V gene has CDR1 SGDLS and CDR2 YYNGEE. Between the trimmed V and J ends, which lost 5 bases and 2 bases, there was a span of 16 bases. The CDR3 DNA follows: TGTGCCAGCAGTCCGATGGGGGCGGTCACTAATGAAAAACTGTTTTTT. This codes for CASSPMGAVTNEKLFF.

The rearrangement joins TRBV11-2 to TRBJ2-7, with 9 bases fitting TRBD2. J lost 7 bases, V lost 11 bases, and 12 bases had no gene match. Germline V CDR1 and CDR2: SGHAT, FQNNGV. This CDR3 contains 13 residues. The CDR3, as DNA: TGTGCCTCTTGGGCGGGGGGGTACAATGAGCAGTACTTC. Translation gives CASWAGGYNEQYF.

V usage is TRBV9 and J usage is TRBJ2-1; D is possibly TRBD1 or TRBD2 (7 bases each). The germline V gene has CDR1 SGDLS and CDR2 YYNGEE. Trimming stripped 3 bases from V and 8 bases from J, with 18 bases between. CDR3 size: 15 residues. CDR3: CASSERGQSGHEQFF. CDR3 DNA: TGTGCCAGCAGCGAGCGGGGACAGTCCGGACATGAGCAGTTCTTC.

This clonotype was seen a few times. The V gene is TRBV6-1, the J gene TRBJ2-1; D assignment may be TRBD1 or TRBD2 (6 bases each). Trimming removed 0 bases from V and 13 bases from J, with 16 bases in between. The CDR3 contains 14 residues. The germline V gene encodes CDR1 MNHNS and CDR2 SASEGT. The CDR3 sequence is CASSEALQGGLQFF. The CDR3 bases are TGTGCCAGCAGTGAAGCGCTTCAAGGGGGACTCCAGTTCTTC.

The chain has TRBV7-2 and TRBJ1-1, with 8 nucleotides matching TRBD1. The V gene end was trimmed by 5 bases and the J gene end by 8 bases; junction bases not matched to a gene: 13. The germline gives CDR1 SGHTA, CDR2 FQGNSA. The CDR3 spans 15 residues. The CDR3 DNA is TGTGCCAGCAGCCCAGGACAGGGATCACCGATCGAAGCTTTCTTT. Its translation is CASSPGQGSPIEAFF. Together with reference TRBV7-2 and TRBJ1-1, the CDR3 gives the full variable domain: GAGVSQSPSNKVTEKGKDVELRCDPISGHTALYWYRQSLGQGLEFLIYFQGNSAPDKSGLPSDRFSAERTGGSVSTLTIQRTQQEDSAVYLCASSPGQGSPIEAFFGQGTRLTVV.

This clonotype was recorded once. This chain links TRBV4-1 with TRBJ2-7, with D unclear. Trimming shortened V by 1 base and J by 2 bases, and 9 bases separated the two germline ends. There are 14 residues in the CDR3. Germline assignment: CDR1 MGHRA and CDR2 YSYEKL. The CDR3 here is CASSQGAETYEQYF. As DNA, the CDR3 is TGCGCCAGCAGCCAAGGGGCAGAAACCTACGAGCAGTACTTC.

With regard to this clonotype: A clone one base away is much larger, so this may be a read error. The CDR3 DNA reads TGTGCCAGCAGCGCATTGGAGGCTAACTATGGCTACACCTTC. It translates to CASSALEANYGYTF. This chain joins TRBV27 and TRBJ1-2; D unresolved. CDR1 MNHEY and CDR2 SMNVEV come from the germline V gene (reference sequence). Trimming took 6 bases from V and 0 from J, leaving 11 bases between them. The CDR3 is 14 amino acids.

The genes are TRBV20-1 and TRBJ1-2, with TRBD1 identical over 7 bases. Germline V gene lookup returns CDR1 DFQATT and CDR2 SNEGSKA (reference sequence). The CDR3 is 14 residues long. V shed 6 bases, J shed 8 bases, and the junction held 15 bases outside the gene matches. The CDR3 sequence: CSAENRGLRRGYTF. The CDR3 DNA is TGCAGTGCAGAAAACAGGGGCCTTCGTCGCGGCTACACCTTC.

A note on this clonotype: The germline gene is not matched at one end of the junction; a read error may be the cause. V is TRBV7-2 and J is TRBJ2-3, with TRBD2 identical over 12 bases. Looked up from germline, CDR1 is SGHTA and CDR2 is FQGNSA. This CDR3 region has 16 residues. The CDR3 DNA sequence: TGCGCCAGCAGCTTGGGACTAGCGGGCACCACAGATACGCAGTATTTT. As protein: CASSLGLAGTTDTQYF.

The V call is TRBV7-9, the J call TRBJ1-5; perhaps TRBD1 as D (6 bases). This CDR3 has 15 residues. Germline V gene data show CDR1 as SEHNR and CDR2 as FQNEAQ (reference sequence). V lost 7 bases and J lost 3, with 16 bases in between. CDR3 sequence (DNA): TGTGCCAGCACCCCTGAGGGGGAAGACAATCAGCCCCAGCATTTT. It translates to CASTPEGEDNQPQHF.

This chain links TRBV5-1 with TRBJ2-5; 7 nucleotides match TRBD1. Trimming at V came to 5 bases and at J to 11 bases, leaving 15 bases not matched to a gene. There are 14 residues in the CDR3. Germline CDR1 and CDR2: SGHRS and YFSETQ. CDR3 region: CASRPGQYYNEQYF. CDR3 in DNA: TGCGCCAGCAGGCCGGGACAGTACTACAATGAGCAGTACTTC.

The V call is TRBV12-3 or TRBV12-4, the J call TRBJ2-2; the match to TRBD2 covers 12 bases. The trim removed 6 bases at V and 6 bases at J, leaving 8 bases unmatched. There are 16 residues in the CDR3. DNA for the CDR3: TGTGCCAGCAGCCTGACTAGCGGGGGACGGCCCGGGGAGCTGTTTTTT. This encodes CASSLTSGGRPGELFF.

This clonotype was detected only a few times. The rearrangement joins TRBV7-9 to TRBJ2-7; D possibly corresponds to TRBD2 (5 bases). CDR3 length: 13 residues. Germline CDR1 and CDR2: SEHNR and FQNEAQ (reference sequence). The V end lost 4 bases, the J end lost 4 bases, and 11 bases lay between the germline ends. The CDR3 sequence is CASSSDLTYEQYF. CDR3 nucleotides: TGTGCCAGCAGCTCGGACTTAACATACGAGCAGTACTTC.

The genes are TRBV7-3 and TRBJ1-2, with D possibly being TRBD1 (6 bases). V lost 0 bases and J 5 bases, leaving 13 bases between the germline ends. The germline V gene has CDR1 SGHTA and CDR2 FQGTGA. This CDR3 is built from 15 residues. CDR3 coding DNA: TGTGCCAGCAGCTTAACGGCAGGGGCTGAGTATGGCTACACCTTC. Protein: CASSLTAGAEYGYTF.

This clonotype appeared a few times. The chain couples TRBV3-1 to TRBJ1-2, with D possibly matching TRBD1 (5 bases). The CDR3 has 17 residues. The ends were cut back, 1 base at V and 4 bases at J, with 19 bases in the middle. Germline CDR1 LGHDT, CDR2 YNNKEL (reference sequence). The DNA for the CDR3 is TGTGCCAGCAGCCAAGGATCGTATGGGAGGGACGGCTATGGCTACACCTTC. Translation: CASSQGSYGRDGYGYTF.

A single count supports this clonotype. CDR3 sequence: CASLTRASTDTQYF. The CDR3 DNA is TGTGCCAGCTTAACGAGGGCGAGCACAGATACGCAGTATTTT. The chain recombines TRBV6-1 with TRBJ2-3; weak D call: TRBD2 (5 bases). Germline CDR1 MNHNS, CDR2 SASEGT. Trimming removed 8 bases at V and 0 bases at J, with 12 bases between. The CDR3 contains 14 residues.

This clonotype has a handful of counts. The chain employs TRBV20-1 and TRBJ2-5; 8 bases are a match to TRBD2. The trim removed 5 bases at V and 1 base at J, leaving 3 bases unmatched. Germline lookup yields CDR1 DFQATT and CDR2 SNEGSKA (reference sequence). CDR3 length equals 13 residues. CDR3: CSAWTSLQETQYF. The CDR3 DNA is TGCAGTGCTTGGACTAGCCTCCAAGAGACCCAGTACTTC.

Points on this clonotype: The junction and the germline gene differ at one end; a read error may be behind it. V gene TRBV5-6 combines with J gene TRBJ2-1; 8 positions match TRBD2. The CDR3 extends over 15 amino acids. CDR1 is SGHDT, CDR2 YYEEEE, per germline. CDR3 in DNA: TGTGCCAGCAGCTTGGTTGCGGGGGGTTACAGTGAGCAGTTCTTC. Translation gives CASSLVAGGYSEQFF. The whole variable domain, filled in from reference TRBV5-6 and TRBJ2-1, reads DAGVTQSPTHLIKTRGQQVTLRCSPKSGHDTVSWYQQALGQGPQFIFQYYEEEERQRGNFPDRFSGHQFPNYSSELNVNALLLGDSALYLCASSLVAGGYSEQFFGPGTRLTVL.

The chain has TRBV27 and TRBJ2-1, with D possibly matching TRBD2 (6 bases). In germline, CDR1 is MNHEY, CDR2 SMNVEV (reference sequence). The ends were cut back, 0 bases at V and 7 bases at J, with 13 bases in the middle. The CDR3 length is 15 residues. CDR3 residues: CASSLSTKGRNEQFF. The CDR3 nucleotides are TGTGCCAGCAGTTTATCGACCAAGGGGAGGAATGAGCAGTTCTTC.

This clonotype was observed at least ten times. The chain has TRBV20-1 and TRBJ2-3; TRBD2 is a possible D gene (5 bases). V gave up 6 bases and J gave up 5 bases, with 21 bases separating them. Per the germline V gene, CDR1 is DFQATT and CDR2 is SNEGSKA (reference sequence). CDR3 length: 15 residues. The CDR3 loop reads CSASLRVTEGDTQYF. The CDR3 region has the DNA TGCAGTGCCTCCCTCCGGGTCACAGAGGGAGATACGCAGTATTTT.

The rearrangement links TRBV5-1 to TRBJ2-4, with 10 bases identical to TRBD2. The DNA end is more similar to TRBJ2-7, so the J call may be wrong. The CDR3 consists of 15 residues. Germline CDR1 and CDR2: SGHRS and YFSETQ. In nucleotides, the CDR3 is TGCGCCAGCAGCCCCAATAGCGGGGGGCCCTACGAGCAGTACTTC. It yields the protein CASSPNSGGPYEQYF.

The J gene is TRBJ1-5, the V gene TRBV6-1; no clear D gene. Germline loops: CDR1 MNHNS, CDR2 SASEGT. V gave up 4 bases and J gave up 0 bases, with 10 bases separating them. The CDR3 has 15 amino acids. The CDR3 DNA follows: TGTGCCAGCAGTGCGGTCCTCTATAGCAATCAGCCCCAGCATTTT. Amino acid sequence: CASSAVLYSNQPQHF.

The table lists this clonotype with a few counts. The chain combines TRBV11-3 with TRBJ2-7; D is unresolved. Germline V lookup: CDR1 SGHNT, CDR2 YENEEA. The CDR3 loop spans 13 amino acids. V shed 0 bases and J shed 2 bases, with 5 bases lying between them. CDR3 nucleotides: TGTGCCAGCAGCTTAGAAGCAACCTACGAGCAGTACTTC. Residues: CASSLEATYEQYF.

Many counts were recorded for this clonotype. The rearrangement joins TRBV3-1 to TRBJ2-5; a weak D match, TRBD2 (6 bases). Between the trimmed V and J ends, which lost 3 bases and 5 bases, there was a span of 10 bases. This CDR3 is 13 amino acids long. From germline, CDR1 is LGHDT and CDR2 YNNKEL (reference sequence). The DNA for the CDR3 is TGTGCCAGCAGCCATCGGGACTCGGAGACCCAGTACTTC. Translated, it gives CASSHRDSETQYF.

This chain joins TRBV4-1 and TRBJ2-2; D is possibly TRBD2 (6 bases). With 1 base removed from V and 6 bases from J, the gap between germline ends came to 9 bases. CDR1 and CDR2 from the germline V gene are MGHRA and YSYEKL. The CDR3 has 14 amino acids. The CDR3 nucleotides are TGCGCCAGCAGCCAAGCGGAGGGGTCCGGGGAGCTGTTTTTT. Encoded protein: CASSQAEGSGELFF.

The rearrangement links TRBV15 to TRBJ2-1, with TRBD1 as a possible D gene (6 bases). CDR3 length: 14 residues. V lost 0 bases and J 5 bases, leaving 8 bases between the germline ends. Per germline, CDR1 LNHNV and CDR2 YYDKDF (reference sequence). CDR3 nucleotide sequence: TGTGCCACCAGCAGAGATACAGGGAACAATGAGCAGTTCTTC. The encoded protein is CATSRDTGNNEQFF.

This clonotype has a handful of counts. The chain links TRBV30 to TRBJ2-1; no clear D gene. Germline CDR1 reads GTSNPN; CDR2 reads SVGIG (reference sequence). V shed 5 bases and J shed 0 bases, with 11 bases lying between them. This CDR3 region has 14 residues. Written as DNA, the CDR3 is TGTGCCTGGGCAGGCCTCGGCTCCTACAATGAGCAGTTCTTC. Protein: CAWAGLGSYNEQFF.

This clonotype showed up just a few times. The chain employs TRBV30 and TRBJ2-4; tentatively, D is TRBD2 (5 bases). The CDR3 covers 13 residues. V was clipped by 0 bases and J by 8 bases, with 11 bases between them. Germline CDR1 reads GTSNPN; CDR2 reads SVGIG (reference sequence). The DNA of the CDR3 is TGTGCCTGGAGTGTAAGGTTGAGGGACATTCAGTACTTC. It encodes CAWSVRLRDIQYF. The full variable domain, completed using reference TRBV30 and TRBJ2-4, is SQTIHQWPATLVQPVGSPLSLECTVEGTSNPNLYWYRQAAGRGLQLLFYSVGIGQISSEVPQNLSASRPQDRQFILSSKKLLLSDSGFYLCAWSVRLRDIQYFGAGTRLSVL.

CDR3 loop: CASRLGSTQFF. The CDR3 region has the DNA TGTGCCAGCAGGCTGGGGTCGACGCAGTTCTTC. The V call is TRBV7-2, the J call TRBJ2-1; D not resolved. This CDR3 comprises 11 residues. From germline, CDR1 is SGHTA and CDR2 FQGNSA. V lost 6 bases and J 12 bases, leaving 12 bases between the germline ends. The full variable domain, its missing parts supplied by reference TRBV7-2 and TRBJ2-1, is GAGVSQSPSNKVTEKGKDVELRCDPISGHTALYWYRQSLGQGLEFLIYFQGNSAPDKSGLPSDRFSAERTGGSVSTLTIQRTQQEDSAVYLCASRLGSTQFFGPGTRLTVL.

This clonotype was counted between two and nine times. The CDR3: CASSLPLASEGTDTQYF. CDR3 nucleotide sequence: TGTGCCAGCAGCTTACCCCTAGCGAGTGAGGGGACAGATACGCAGTATTTT. The chain employs TRBV5-4 and TRBJ2-3, with D possibly being TRBD2 (6 bases). Trimming removed 2 bases at V and 3 bases at J, with 19 bases between. Germline V gives CDR1 SGHNT, CDR2 YYREEE (reference sequence). This CDR3 is 17 amino acids long.